A single sample gave rise to the 27 T cell receptor beta chains below, sequenced in a study of T cell responses to AZD1222 COVID-19 vaccine. TCRdb keeps only in-frame clones here, not all; method: immunoSEQ multiplex PCR. The sample carries about 88,000 clones, 92% recorded once. Source: peripheral blood, taken on day 0 of AZD1222 vaccination. The source is an adult in good health.

The chain employs TRBV7-9 and TRBJ1-2; 9 bases line up with TRBD1. This CDR3 has 14 amino acids. Germline V gene sequence: CDR1 SEHNR, CDR2 FQNEAQ (reference sequence). The ends lost 7 bases at V and 2 bases at J; junction bases unmatched: 5. CDR3 sequence: CASIGTGINYGYTF. The CDR3 DNA reads TGTGCCAGCATCGGGACAGGGATAAACTATGGCTACACCTTC.

This clone appeared a few times. The chain joins TRBV28 to TRBJ1-2, with D possibly matching TRBD1 (5 bases). The V gene lost 5 bases and the J gene lost 8 bases, with 12 bases spanning the gap. In germline, CDR1 is MDHEN, CDR2 SYDVKM. The CDR3 is 12 amino acids. The CDR3 reads CASSLGTAGYTF. Written as DNA, the CDR3 is TGTGCCAGCAGTCTCGGGACTGCGGGCTACACCTTC.

The chain uses TRBV6-5 and TRBJ1-1, with D uncertain. Germline assignment: CDR1 MNHEY and CDR2 SVGAGI. The CDR3 is 15 residues long. Trimming stripped 0 bases from V and 2 bases from J, with 10 bases between. The CDR3 loop reads CASSYSYSSNTEAFF. DNA of the CDR3: TGTGCCAGCAGTTACTCGTACAGCTCAAACACTGAAGCTTTCTTT.

This chain connects TRBV18 to TRBJ1-6; 11 positions match TRBD1. This CDR3 spans 18 amino acids. CDR1 and CDR2 from the germline V gene are KGHSH and LQKENI. The V and J ends lost 4 bases and 0 bases, in that order; junction bases with no gene match: 5. CDR3: CASSLSGTGGSYNSPLHF. In nucleotides, the CDR3 is TGTGCCAGCTCACTATCCGGGACAGGGGGCTCCTATAATTCACCCCTCCACTTT.

This clone was seen just once. The chain carries TRBV3-1 (or the pseudogene TRBV3-2) and TRBJ1-6; D may be TRBD1 (5 bases). The CDR3 runs to 13 residues. V was shortened by 4 bases and J by 10 bases, with 11 bases between the two germline ends. Germline values: CDR1 LGHDT, CDR2 YNNKEL (reference sequence). The CDR3 DNA reads as TGTGCCAGCAGCCCTAAGACAGTCTCACCCCTCCACTTT. This encodes CASSPKTVSPLHF.

V gene TRBV6-6 combines with J gene TRBJ1-5; no clear D gene. This CDR3 contains 13 residues. V was clipped by 8 bases and J by 2 bases, with 10 bases between them. The germline V gene has CDR1 MNHNY and CDR2 SVGAGI (reference sequence). CDR3 DNA sequence: TGTGCCAGCGTCGGTCAGGGCAATCAGCCCCAGCATTTT. It encodes CASVGQGNQPQHF.

The chain carries TRBV6-5 and TRBJ2-6; weak D call: TRBD1 (6 bases). CDR3 length: 14 amino acids. Germline V CDR1 and CDR2: MNHEY, SVGAGI. The ends were cut back, 6 bases at V and 2 bases at J, with 8 bases in the middle. CDR3 region: CASSEGAGANVLTF. CDR3 sequence (DNA): TGTGCCAGCAGCGAGGGGGCTGGGGCCAACGTCCTGACTTTC.

This chain uses TRBV5-1 with TRBJ2-1; the D gene is possibly TRBD2 (6 bases). The length of the CDR3 is 14 residues. The germline V and J ends were trimmed by 0 bases and 4 bases, with 8 bases remaining between them. CDR1 is SGHRS, CDR2 YFSETQ, per germline. The CDR3 sequence is CASSLGLGYNEQFF. DNA for the CDR3: TGCGCCAGCAGCTTGGGACTAGGGTACAATGAGCAGTTCTTC.

The V gene is TRBV29-1, the J gene TRBJ1-1; TRBD1 matches at 7 bases. The CDR3 has 13 amino acids. The germline V gene encodes CDR1 SQVTM and CDR2 ANQGSEA. J was trimmed by 6 bases and V by 7 bases; bases with no gene match: 11. The CDR3 region has the DNA TGCAGCGCCATCGCCCTGGGACAGTCTGAAGCTTTCTTT. Encoded protein: CSAIALGQSEAFF.

The gene calls are TRBV19 and TRBJ1-1, with D possibly TRBD1 on 5 matching bases. Germline V gene lookup returns CDR1 LNHDA and CDR2 SQIVND (reference sequence). The CDR3 loop spans 14 amino acids. Deletions cut 3 bases from V and 5 bases from J, with 13 bases between. The CDR3 region has the DNA TGTGCCAGTAGTATTTCGTGGGCAGGGACTGAAGCTTTCTTT. Encoded protein: CASSISWAGTEAFF.

The chain employs TRBV4-2 and TRBJ2-3, with TRBD1 identical over 7 bases. The CDR3 length is 16 residues. Germline assignment: CDR1 LGHNA and CDR2 YNFKEQ. The V and J ends lost 4 bases and 0 bases, in that order; junction bases with no gene match: 7. CDR3 DNA sequence: TGTGCCAGCAGCCCCCGGGACAGTACTAGCACAGATACGCAGTATTTT. It is translated as CASSPRDSTSTDTQYF.

This chain uses TRBV7-6 with TRBJ2-7; 7 bases match TRBD2. Germline trimming cut 1 base from V and 3 bases from J; bases unmatched to any gene: 9. The CDR3 spans 16 residues. Germline V gives CDR1 SGHVS, CDR2 FNYEAQ. CDR3 residues: CASSLGGAGVIYEQYF. The CDR3 DNA follows: TGTGCCAGCAGCTTAGGTGGGGCGGGAGTTATCTACGAGCAGTACTTC.

This clone showed up just once. This CDR3 is CASSYRGPMFEQYF. The DNA of the CDR3 is TGTGCCAGCAGTTATCGGGGCCCGATGTTCGAGCAGTACTTC. This chain uses TRBV6-2 or TRBV6-3 with TRBJ2-7, with D tentatively TRBD1 or TRBD2 (5 bases each). Trimming removed 3 bases from V and 6 bases from J, with 15 bases in between. This CDR3 has 14 amino acids. CDR1 and CDR2 (germline): MNHEY, SVGEGT.

V is TRBV2 and J is TRBJ1-2, with 8 bases aligning to TRBD1. Germline V gene data show CDR1 as SNHLY and CDR2 as FYNNEI. This CDR3 is built from 13 residues. J lost 9 bases, V lost 1 base, and 4 bases had no gene match. The CDR3: CASSEGQGTSYTF. CDR3 DNA: TGTGCCAGCAGTGAAGGACAGGGGACGAGCTACACCTTC.

V gene TRBV4-2 combines with J gene TRBJ1-2, with a tentative D call TRBD1 (6 bases). Germline-derived CDR1 and CDR2 are LGHNA and YNFKEQ. The ends were cut back, 4 bases at V and 1 base at J, with 13 bases in the middle. The CDR3 extends over 15 amino acids. The CDR3: CASSRNYRVNYGYTF. The CDR3 DNA follows: TGTGCCAGCAGCCGAAACTACAGGGTTAACTATGGCTACACCTTC.

The gene calls are TRBV19 and TRBJ2-5, with no clear D. Trimming shortened V by 5 bases and J by 4 bases, and 14 bases separated the two germline ends. Germline CDR1 and CDR2: LNHDA and SQIVND (reference sequence). This CDR3 contains 14 residues. The CDR3: CASSPWTDGETQYF. The CDR3 DNA sequence: TGTGCCAGTAGTCCGTGGACCGACGGAGAGACCCAGTACTTC.

This chain joins TRBV28 and TRBJ2-7; 7 bases match TRBD1. The CDR3 contains 12 residues. Germline CDR1 and CDR2: MDHEN and SYDVKM. Losses at the gene ends were 6 bases for V and 5 bases for J; bases not matched to a gene: 4. The CDR3 sequence is CASRSTGDEQYF. For the CDR3, the DNA is TGTGCCAGCAGGTCCACAGGGGACGAGCAGTACTTC.

This chain connects TRBV4-2 to TRBJ1-1; 7 bases line up with TRBD1. After removal of 4 bases from V and 3 bases from J, the junction contained 2 bases not matched to a gene. The CDR3 has 13 amino acids. Germline CDR1 and CDR2: LGHNA and YNFKEQ. CDR3 residues: CASSRQGDTEAFF. The DNA of the CDR3 is TGTGCCAGCAGCCGACAGGGCGACACTGAAGCTTTCTTT.

CDR3 amino acids: CASSIAHGGQGSGEQYF. The CDR3 bases are TGTGCCAGCAGCATCGCTCATGGGGGACAGGGGAGCGGCGAGCAGTACTTC. The genes are TRBV28 and TRBJ2-7, with 10 bases identical to TRBD1. The CDR3 length is 17 residues. Germline assignment: CDR1 MDHEN and CDR2 SYDVKM. V lost 6 bases to trimming and J lost 6 bases; unmatched junction nucleotides: 17.

This clone was observed once. CDR3: CASSFLFTMNTGELFF. The CDR3 DNA reads TGTGCCAGCAGTTTTCTTTTTACGATGAACACCGGGGAGCTGTTTTTT. The rearrangement joins TRBV28 to TRBJ2-2; unclear D gene. V was shortened by 3 bases and J by 1 base, with 12 bases between the two germline ends. The germline CDR1 and CDR2 sequences are MDHEN and SYDVKM. The CDR3 has 16 amino acids.

With regard to this clone: Compared with germline, one end of the junction differs, possibly owing to a read error. V gene TRBV19 combines with J gene TRBJ1-5, with a tentative D call TRBD1 (6 bases). The CDR3 is 14 amino acids. Germline-derived CDR1 and CDR2 are LNHDA and SQIVND (reference sequence). For the CDR3, the DNA is TGTGCCAGTAGTTTCCGGGCCCGGGGGCAGCTCCAGCATTTT. It codes for CASSFRARGQLQHF.

The chain combines TRBV19 with TRBJ2-5; no reliable D call. From germline, CDR1 is LNHDA and CDR2 SQIVND (reference sequence). CDR3 size: 11 residues. V was shortened by 7 bases and J by 4 bases, with 7 bases between the two germline ends. The DNA for the CDR3 is TGTGCCAGTACCTTCGGAGAGACCCAGTACTTC. Translation: CASTFGETQYF.

In DNA form, the CDR3 reads TGTGCAGGCGGGGGATACAATGAGCAGTTCTTC. This translates into CAGGGYNEQFF. The rearrangement uses TRBV2 and TRBJ2-1, with 7 nucleotides matching TRBD2. This CDR3 has 11 residues. Germline assignment: CDR1 SNHLY and CDR2 FYNNEI.

The chain uses TRBV6-5 and TRBJ1-5, with TRBD1 identical over 8 bases. The CDR3 runs to 14 residues. In germline, CDR1 is MNHEY, CDR2 SVGAGI. After removal of 6 bases from V and 7 bases from J, the junction contained 8 bases not matched to a gene. CDR3 bases: TGTGCCAGCAGCGTCGACAGGGGACTCCAGCCCCAGCATTTT. Amino acid sequence: CASSVDRGLQPQHF.

The rearrangement joins TRBV7-3 to TRBJ2-1; 9 nucleotides agree with TRBD2. From germline, CDR1 is SGHTA and CDR2 FQGTGA. V trimming: 1 base; J trimming: 3 bases; junction bases outside the gene matches: 1. The CDR3 consists of 15 residues. The CDR3 DNA follows: TGTGCCAGCAGCTTAAGTAGCGGGAGCTACAATGAGCAGTTCTTC. Translated: CASSLSSGSYNEQFF.

This chain connects TRBV5-1 to TRBJ1-5, with a tentative D call TRBD1 (5 bases). Per germline, CDR1 SGHRS and CDR2 YFSETQ. The CDR3 totals 14 residues. V lost 4 bases and J lost 5, with 13 bases in between. CDR3 nucleotides: TGCGCCAGCAGCGAGGGGCAGGTTGATCAGCCCCAGCATTTT. Amino acid sequence: CASSEGQVDQPQHF.

The CDR3 loop reads CACQTGAYNEQFF. The CDR3 DNA is TGTGCCTGTCAGACAGGGGCCTACAATGAGCAGTTCTTC. The V call is TRBV24-1, the J call TRBJ2-1; 8 positions match TRBD1. Germline V gene data show CDR1 as KGHDR and CDR2 as SFDVKD. J was trimmed by 2 bases and V by 12 bases; bases with no gene match: 5. The CDR3 runs 13 residues.